This TCR beta chain was identified during a study of OX40 agonist ivuxolimab in advanced cancers. Study as a whole: Eligibility admitted prior anti-PD-1, anti-PD-L1 or anti-CTLA-4 therapy; about 40% had some.

The data were produced by immunoSEQ multiplex PCR, yet TCRdb's version contains in-frame clones alone and is incomplete. Here the sample spans some 80,000 clones, approximately 95% being singletons. Germline CDR1 and CDR2: MGHRA and YSYEKL. V lost 1 base, J lost 4 bases, and 13 bases lay in between. CDR3 length equals 15 residues. Study findings and constraints: Expanded peripheral T cells had an undetermined antigen specificity. Low clonal expansion, among the lowest seen, marked partial responders at 0.1-3.0 mg/kg.

Autoimmune disease history or systemic immunosuppression meant exclusion. In the case of this clone: The target antigen is unknown.

The TCR originated in an adult with an advanced solid tumor such as melanoma, head and neck, liver or kidney cancer. V usage is TRBV4-1 and J usage is TRBJ1-2; D call uncertain. Sequencing was performed on CD4+ or CD8+ T cells sorted from blood, taken in a trial of the OX40 agonist ivuxolimab. Here the CDR3 reads CASSQVGRVSYGYTF. CDR3 DNA: TGCGCCAGCAGCCAAGTGGGGAGGGTGAGCTATGGCTACACCTTC.